The present entry profiles one T cell receptor beta chain with its context. The sample is drawn from a study of OX40 agonist ivuxolimab in advanced cancers. Per the germline V gene, CDR1 is SGDLS and CDR2 is YYNGEE. The CDR3 loop spans 15 amino acids. V lost 4 bases, J lost 5 bases, and 18 bases lay in between. Assay: immunoSEQ multiplex PCR; the TCRdb copy retains only in-frame clones and omits some. The sample includes roughly 58,000 clones, 65% to 85% of them seen just once. The receptor was isolated from an adult with an advanced solid tumor such as melanoma, head and neck, liver or kidney cancer. The starting material was CD4+ or CD8+ T cells sorted from blood, obtained in a trial of the OX40 agonist ivuxolimab. V usage is TRBV9 and J usage is TRBJ2-5, with D perhaps TRBD1 (5 bases). The CDR3 DNA reads TGTGCCAGCAGCTTTCGCAGGGAACCAGGGGAGACCCAGTACTTC. Amino acid sequence: CASSFRREPGETQYF.